Shown below are 10 T cell receptor beta chains from a single sample sequenced in a study of T-cell reconstitution after alpha-beta-depleted transplantation in children. A library of TCRbeta sequences, prepared with unique molecular identifiers, was generated. TCRdb called the PCR reads again in MiXCR, with one record for every CDR3 protein. This repertoire shows approximately 6,000 distinct CDR3 sequences, 15% to 20% found once; its top ten account for around 12%. The sequencing here drew on PBMCs, mostly from graft donor cells, taken 60 days after TCRalphabeta/CD19-depleted stem cell transplant. The source of these receptors is a male patient younger than 18 who had a stem cell transplant for acute myeloid leukemia, so the T cells may come from the graft donor.

The chain recombines TRBV19 with TRBJ2-6; tentatively, D is TRBD1 (5 bases). V was clipped by 3 bases and J by 2 bases, with 8 bases between them. The CDR3 totals 15 residues. Germline values: CDR1 LNHDA, CDR2 SQIVND (reference sequence). CDR3 in DNA: TGTGCCAGTAGTATTACAGGTGCTGGGGCCAACGTCCTGACTTTC. Its translation is CASSITGAGANVLTF.

CDR3 DNA sequence: TGCAGCGCCGGGAGACTAGCGGGAGGAGTTACCTACGAGCAGTACTTC. It encodes CSAGRLAGGVTYEQYF. V and J are TRBV29-1 and TRBJ2-7; 13 bases are shared with TRBD2. The CDR3 runs to 16 residues. V was pared by 7 bases and J by 2 bases, with 11 bases of the junction left unmatched. Germline V gene sequence: CDR1 SQVTM, CDR2 ANQGSEA.

This clonotype was seen more than once but under ten times. The chain employs TRBV20-1 and TRBJ2-2; a possible D gene is TRBD2 (6 bases). The V and J ends lost 3 bases and 6 bases respectively, with 20 bases between them. The V gene's germline CDR1 is DFQATT and CDR2 SNEGSKA (reference sequence). The CDR3 is 16 amino acids. CDR3 in amino acids: CSARATAGWRAGELFF. CDR3 bases: TGCAGTGCTAGGGCTACTGCAGGGTGGAGGGCCGGGGAGCTGTTTTTT.

This chain links TRBV24-1 with TRBJ2-3; maybe TRBD1 (6 bases). This CDR3 has 14 amino acids. The germline V gene encodes CDR1 KGHDR and CDR2 SFDVKD. Trimming took off 7 bases at V and 1 base at J, with 11 bases between the two ends. CDR3: CATSRQAGTDTQYF. CDR3 DNA: TGTGCCACCAGCAGACAGGCGGGCACAGATACGCAGTATTTT.

This rearrangement joins TRBV18 to TRBJ1-5, with a tentative D call TRBD1 (6 bases). The germline CDR1 and CDR2 sequences are KGHSH and LQKENI. The germline V and J ends were trimmed by 3 bases and 7 bases, with 22 bases remaining between them. The CDR3 has 17 amino acids. CDR3 bases: TGTGCCAGCTCACCCGTCCTCATAACAGGGACGGTACAGCCCCAGCATTTT. Translation gives CASSPVLITGTVQPQHF.

CDR3 sequence reads: CASIPVGVTGELFF. The CDR3 DNA is TGTGCCAGCATCCCCGTTGGGGTTACCGGGGAGCTGTTTTTT. The rearrangement links TRBV2 to TRBJ2-2; no clear D gene. This CDR3 is built from 14 residues. The germline V and J ends were trimmed by 7 bases and 5 bases, with 14 bases remaining between them. Germline V lookup: CDR1 SNHLY, CDR2 FYNNEI.

This clonotype is medium-sized (0.01 to 0.1%). This chain joins TRBV7-3 and TRBJ2-5, with 7 bases that match TRBD1. Germline V gene data show CDR1 as SGHTA and CDR2 as FQGTGA. The CDR3 is made up of 14 amino acids. Losses at the gene ends were 4 bases for V and 2 bases for J; bases not matched to a gene: 4. DNA of the CDR3: TGTGCCAGCAGCTCCGGGACAGCTCAAGAGACCCAGTACTTC. Protein sequence: CASSSGTAQETQYF.

Relative to its sample, this clonotype is medium-sized. This sequence joins TRBV7-9 and TRBJ2-5, with D maybe TRBD1 (5 bases). CDR3 length: 13 residues. Per the germline V gene, CDR1 is SEHNR and CDR2 is FQNEAQ (reference sequence). Trimming pared 4 bases from V and 7 bases from J, leaving 13 bases between. CDR3 protein: CASSSQGKGTQYF. The DNA for the CDR3 is TGTGCCAGCAGCTCCCAGGGCAAGGGGACCCAGTACTTC.

This clonotype is medium-sized by share. The rearrangement links TRBV29-1 to TRBJ1-5; possibly TRBD1 for D (5 bases). The CDR3 has 13 residues. Trimming removed 8 bases from V and 5 bases from J, with 16 bases in between. Looked up from germline, CDR1 is SQVTM and CDR2 is ANQGSEA. CDR3 region: CSPTGQGDQPQHF. CDR3 DNA sequence: TGCAGCCCCACGGGGCAGGGCGATCAGCCCCAGCATTTT. Based on the CDR3 plus reference TRBV29-1 and TRBJ1-5, the full variable domain is SAVISQKPSRDICQRGTSLTIQCQVDSQVTMMFWYRQQPGQSLTLIATANQGSEATYESGFVIDKFPISRPNLTFSTLTVSNMSPEDSSIYLCSPTGQGDQPQHFGDGTRLSIL.

The rearrangement links TRBV18 to TRBJ1-5; no definite D call. The CDR3 covers 13 residues. V lost 2 bases and J lost 5, with 7 bases in between. Germline V gives CDR1 KGHSH, CDR2 LQKENI. The CDR3 loop is CASSPSGDQPQHF. The CDR3 bases are TGTGCCAGCTCACCATCCGGGGATCAGCCCCAGCATTTT.